This entry lists 2 T cell receptor beta chains sequenced from one sample in a study of cytomegalovirus exposure and HLA in healthy donors. PCR used 60 Vbeta primers and 13 Jbeta primers. Sequencing was performed with immunoSEQ multiplex PCR; in TCRdb, only in-frame clones are kept and a portion is missing. The profile covers more than 150,000 clones, with 65% to 85% appearing a single time and 3.1% taken by the ten largest. Material for sequencing was PBMCs. The source of these receptors is a woman between 45 and 60 years old in good health and CMV-seropositive.

The chain combines TRBV19 with TRBJ1-5; no definite D call. The CDR3 loop spans 13 amino acids. Germline V gene data show CDR1 as LNHDA and CDR2 as SQIVND (reference sequence). The germline V and J ends were trimmed by 2 bases and 7 bases, with 9 bases remaining between them. CDR3 bases: TGTGCCAGTAGTATACAGGTTCGGCAGCCCCAGCATTTT. Protein: CASSIQVRQPQHF.

This clone was counted a few times. J is TRBJ2-5 and V is TRBV10-3; weak D call: TRBD2 (6 bases). CDR1 is ENHRY and CDR2 is SYGVKD in the germline V gene. Deletions cut 3 bases from V and 1 base from J, with 15 bases between. The CDR3 is 16 residues long. The CDR3 loop is CAISEHGSDLQETQYF. DNA for the CDR3: TGTGCCATCAGTGAACACGGGAGCGACCTCCAAGAGACCCAGTACTTC.